This is a list of T cell receptor beta chains from one sample in a study of T-cell reconstitution after alpha-beta-depleted transplantation in children. Using its own MiXCR run on the PCR reads, TCRdb lists one record per CDR3 protein. The sample has some 240,000 distinct CDR3 sequences, around 8.9% seen once. The sample in question was PBMCs from the stem cell graft donor, obtained from the stem cell graft. The source of these receptors is a human donor who donated a stem cell graft to a child with SCID. Each CDR3 is given with its conserved first and last residue. Each record gives: D gene, V gene, J gene, clone size, CDR3 DNA, CDR3 protein. The D gene is left open where the match is weak. Clone size is shown for a subset of rows, as once, few, many or a class of expanded clone.

d_gene: .; v_gene: TRBV20-1; j_gene: TRBJ2-7; abundance: few; CDR3nt: TGCAGTGCTAGACAAGGGGGGGGCTTCTACGAGCAGTACTTC; CDR3aa: CSARQGGGFYEQYF
d_gene: TRBD1; v_gene: TRBV4-2; j_gene: TRBJ1-1; abundance: few; CDR3nt: TGTGCCAGCAGCCAAGAAGGGACAGCGAACACTGAAGCTTTCTTT; CDR3aa: CASSQEGTANTEAFF
d_gene: TRBD2; v_gene: TRBV3-1; j_gene: TRBJ2-5; abundance: many; CDR3nt: TGTGCCAGCAGCCAAGTAAGCGGGAGAGAGACCCAGTACTTC; CDR3aa: CASSQVSGRETQYF
d_gene: .; v_gene: TRBV3-1; j_gene: TRBJ2-6; abundance: many; CDR3nt: TGTGCCAGCAGCCAAGTCAGTTATGCCTTTGGGGCCAACGTCCTGACTTTC; CDR3aa: CASSQVSYAFGANVLTF
d_gene: .; v_gene: TRBV20-1; j_gene: TRBJ1-1; abundance: many; CDR3nt: TGCAGTGCTAGCCGGTACGGGGGCGGAAACACTGAAGCTTTCTTT; CDR3aa: CSASRYGGGNTEAFF
d_gene: TRBD2; v_gene: TRBV5-1; j_gene: TRBJ2-5; abundance: .; CDR3nt: TGCGCCAGCAGCTTGATGACTAGCGGGGGAGAGACCCAGTACTTC; CDR3aa: CASSLMTSGGETQYF
d_gene: .; v_gene: TRBV12-3/TRBV12-4; j_gene: TRBJ1-1; abundance: few; CDR3nt: TGTGCCAGCAGTTTCAGTACAGGAATGAACACTGAAGCTTTCTTT; CDR3aa: CASSFSTGMNTEAFF
d_gene: .; v_gene: TRBV3-1; j_gene: TRBJ1-5; abundance: few; CDR3nt: TGTGCCAGCAGCCAACAACCAAGCCAGCCCCAGCATTTT; CDR3aa: CASSQQPSQPQHF
d_gene: TRBD1; v_gene: TRBV20-1; j_gene: TRBJ1-2; abundance: many; CDR3nt: TGCAGTGCCACAGGGGCATCGACGGCCCGACTGGTTGGCTACACCTTC; CDR3aa: CSATGASTARLVGYTF
d_gene: TRBD1; v_gene: TRBV15; j_gene: TRBJ2-1; abundance: many; CDR3nt: TGTGCCACTACCCGGGACAGGGACAATGAGCAGTTCTTC; CDR3aa: CATTRDRDNEQFF
d_gene: .; v_gene: TRBV5-1; j_gene: TRBJ2-3; abundance: many; CDR3nt: TGCGCCAGCAGCTTGGAGGGGGGCGCCCCAGATACGCAGTATTTT; CDR3aa: CASSLEGGAPDTQYF
d_gene: TRBD1; v_gene: TRBV12-5; j_gene: TRBJ1-1; abundance: many; CDR3nt: TGTGCTAGTGCCGACGCCGGGGCGACAGGGCCCAACTCTGAAGCTTTCTTT; CDR3aa: CASADAGATGPNSEAFF
d_gene: .; v_gene: TRBV6-5; j_gene: TRBJ2-1; abundance: many; CDR3nt: TGTGCCAGCAGTTACCGCCGAGAACCCAGCGGAAATGAGCAGTTCTTC; CDR3aa: CASSYRREPSGNEQFF
d_gene: .; v_gene: TRBV2; j_gene: TRBJ2-5; abundance: many; CDR3nt: TGTGCCAGCCTCGACTGGCGGCAAGAGACCCAGTACTTC; CDR3aa: CASLDWRQETQYF
d_gene: TRBD2; v_gene: TRBV19; j_gene: TRBJ2-5; abundance: many; CDR3nt: TGTGCCAGTAGCCGACTAGCGGGCGAAGAGACCCAGTACTTC; CDR3aa: CASSRLAGEETQYF
d_gene: .; v_gene: TRBV19; j_gene: TRBJ2-3; abundance: many; CDR3nt: TGTGCCGCTTCCATAGGGCGGGCAGATACGCAGTATTTT; CDR3aa: CAASIGRADTQYF
d_gene: TRBD1; v_gene: TRBV20-1; j_gene: TRBJ1-2; abundance: many; CDR3nt: TGCAGTGTACGAGGGGGCTCCAATGGCTACACCTTC; CDR3aa: CSVRGGSNGYTF
d_gene: TRBD1; v_gene: TRBV11-2; j_gene: TRBJ1-2; abundance: .; CDR3nt: TGTGCCAGCAGCTTCGGACAGGGCGAGGCTCGAGGCTACACCTTC; CDR3aa: CASSFGQGEARGYTF
d_gene: .; v_gene: TRBV6-5; j_gene: TRBJ1-1; abundance: many; CDR3nt: TGTGCCAGCAGGCTACTGGGGGGTGACACTGAAGCTTTCTTT; CDR3aa: CASRLLGGDTEAFF
d_gene: TRBD1; v_gene: TRBV29-1; j_gene: TRBJ2-3; abundance: many; CDR3nt: TGCAGCGTTGCCCGGGACAGGGGCACAGATACGCAGTATTTT; CDR3aa: CSVARDRGTDTQYF
d_gene: .; v_gene: TRBV4-2; j_gene: TRBJ2-3; abundance: .; CDR3nt: TGTGCCAGCAACCAAGGGACATCTGCGGGGGGCACAGATACGCAGTATTTT; CDR3aa: CASNQGTSAGGTDTQYF
d_gene: .; v_gene: TRBV18; j_gene: TRBJ2-1; abundance: .; CDR3nt: TGTGCCAGCTCACCACGGAGATTCGGATCTCGCAATGAGCAGTTCTTC; CDR3aa: CASSPRRFGSRNEQFF
d_gene: TRBD1; v_gene: TRBV20-1; j_gene: TRBJ1-1; abundance: .; CDR3nt: TGCAGTGCTAGAGGCCACGGGACAGGGAACACTGAAGCTTTCTTT; CDR3aa: CSARGHGTGNTEAFF
d_gene: .; v_gene: TRBV18; j_gene: TRBJ2-5; abundance: once; CDR3nt: TGTGCCAGCTCACTCAACCTCGGATATGCCGAGACCCAGTACTTC; CDR3aa: CASSLNLGYAETQYF
d_gene: .; v_gene: TRBV4-2; j_gene: TRBJ2-5; abundance: many; CDR3nt: TGTGCCAGCAGCCAAGACCGTGGCAGTGAGACCCAGTACTTC; CDR3aa: CASSQDRGSETQYF
d_gene: .; v_gene: TRBV6-2/TRBV6-3; j_gene: TRBJ1-2; abundance: many; CDR3nt: TGTGCCAGCAGTTCCCCCCCCTCTGGACCACCGGATGGCTACACCTTC; CDR3aa: CASSSPPSGPPDGYTF
d_gene: TRBD2; v_gene: TRBV7-2; j_gene: TRBJ2-7; abundance: many; CDR3nt: TGTGCCAGCAGCGCCCGTCCACAGATAGCGGGGGAAATTTACGAGCAGTACTTC; CDR3aa: CASSARPQIAGEIYEQYF
d_gene: .; v_gene: TRBV18; j_gene: TRBJ1-6; abundance: few; CDR3nt: TGTGCCAGCTCACCGGGGAGCTCCTATAATTCACCCCTCCACTTT; CDR3aa: CASSPGSSYNSPLHF
d_gene: TRBD1; v_gene: TRBV4-1; j_gene: TRBJ1-2; abundance: many; CDR3nt: TGCGCCAGCAGGACCCTCGCGGACAGGGGTTATGGCTACACCTTC; CDR3aa: CASRTLADRGYGYTF